This is a list of T cell receptor beta chains from one sample in a study of PD-1 blockade in classical Hodgkin lymphoma. TCRdb's table, derived via immunoSEQ multiplex PCR, lists solely in-frame clones and lacks some. In the table there are fewer than 25,000 clones, 80% to 90% of which are singletons. Sequences were derived from peripheral blood mononuclear cells (PBMCs), sampled before the second cycle of nivolumab. These receptors all come from a human donor with classical Hodgkin lymphoma. Each CDR3 is given with its conserved first and last residue. D genes are given only for firm matches. Size is stated for part of the rows, as once, few or many counts, or as a class when the clone is expanded.

v_gene,j_gene,d_gene,abundance,len,CDR3nt,CDR3aa
TRBV29-1,TRBJ2-7,TRBD1,.,14,TGCAGCGTTCGGTACCGGGACAGAGACTACGAGCAGTACTTC,CSVRYRDRDYEQYF
TRBV6-5,TRBJ1-4,.,.,12,TGTGCCAGCAGTTACTTTGGGGGGGAACTGTTTTTT,CASSYFGGELFF
TRBV6-1,TRBJ2-7,.,.,11,TGTGCCAGCATGGGGGTTTACGAGCAGTACTTC,CASMGVYEQYF
TRBV7-2,TRBJ1-2,.,.,15,TGTGCCAGCAGCTTAGGGGGAATTACTATCTATGGCTACACCTTC,CASSLGGITIYGYTF
TRBV19,TRBJ2-3,.,.,12,TGTGCCAGTAGTCTGTTTTCAGATACGCAGTATTTT,CASSLFSDTQYF
TRBV6-1,TRBJ2-3,TRBD2,.,16,TGTGCCAGCAGTGAAGCCTGGACTAGCTCCACTGATACGCAGTATTTT,CASSEAWTSSTDTQYF
TRBV5-8,TRBJ1-5,.,.,14,TGTGCCAGCAGCTTGTTTGGTAGCAATCAGCCCCAGCATTTT,CASSLFGSNQPQHF
TRBV7-9,TRBJ1-2,.,once,14,TGTGCCAGCAGCCCCGGGACGGTGAGCTATGGCTACACCTTC,CASSPGTVSYGYTF
TRBV7-2,TRBJ2-7,TRBD1,.,16,TGTGCCAGCAAGCGGGACAGGGGGGCTAAGGCCTACGAGCAGTACTTC,CASKRDRGAKAYEQYF
TRBV2,TRBJ2-7,TRBD1,once,12,TGTGCCAGCAGTGGGGACAGGGCAGCCCAGTACTTC,CASSGDRAAQYF
TRBV9,TRBJ2-5,TRBD1,.,16,TGTGCCAGCAGCGCGGCCCCGGGACAGGGAGGAGAGACCCAGTACTTC,CASSAAPGQGGETQYF
TRBV6-5,TRBJ1-6,.,.,15,TGTGCCAGCAGTTACTATCGGGACTATAATTCACCCCTCCACTTT,CASSYYRDYNSPLHF
TRBV19,TRBJ2-7,.,.,11,TGTGCCAGTAGTAGTTTGTACGAGCAGTACTTC,CASSSLYEQYF
TRBV6-6,TRBJ2-3,.,.,16,TGTGCCAGCAGCAACCCTCAGGGATATCGCCCAGATACGCAGTATTTT,CASSNPQGYRPDTQYF
TRBV7-9,TRBJ2-7,.,few,13,TGTGCCAGCAGCCCGCCTGAATCCGGCGAGCAGTACTTC,CASSPPESGEQYF
TRBV4-3,TRBJ2-3,.,.,15,TGCGCCAGCAGCCCTTGGACCTCTAGCACAGATACGCAGTATTTT,CASSPWTSSTDTQYF
TRBV5-1,TRBJ2-6,.,few,17,TGCGCCAGCAGCTTCGGGGCGTATAGGTCTGGGGCCAACGTCCTGACTTTC,CASSFGAYRSGANVLTF
TRBV10-1,TRBJ1-6,.,.,16,TGCGCCAGCAGTGAGTCAAGAACACTGCTTAATTCACCCCTCCACTTT,CASSESRTLLNSPLHF
TRBV9,TRBJ2-7,TRBD1,once,16,TGTGCCAGCAGCGTTCGACAGGGGGCGAGCTCCTACGAGCAGTACTTC,CASSVRQGASSYEQYF
TRBV14,TRBJ2-7,TRBD2,once,14,TGTGCCAGCAGCCCCCGGTGGGGAGGGGACGAGCAGTACTTC,CASSPRWGGDEQYF
TRBV4-2,TRBJ2-2,.,few,14,TGTGCCAGCAGCCAAAGTAGGGGGACCGGGGAGCTGTTTTTT,CASSQSRGTGELFF
TRBV30,TRBJ2-3,TRBD2,.,14,TGTGCCTGTACAGCGGGGATCAACACAGATACGCAGTATTTT,CACTAGINTDTQYF
TRBV7-2,TRBJ2-7,.,.,15,TGTGCCAGCAGCTCCTCCGTGGGGGCCCAGGCCGAGCAGTACTTC,CASSSSVGAQAEQYF
TRBV5-4,TRBJ2-2,.,medium-sized,16,TGTGCCAGCAGCTTTGGCCGGGGCCATTCTTCCGGGGAGCTGTTTTTT,CASSFGRGHSSGELFF
TRBV7-2,TRBJ2-3,TRBD1,.,17,TGTGCCAGCAGCTTAGATCTGACAGGGGTGAGCCCAGATACGCAGTATTTT,CASSLDLTGVSPDTQYF
TRBV15,TRBJ2-2,TRBD1,.,17,TGTGCCACCAGCAAAAAGTTAGGACAGGGGAACACCGGGGAGCTGTTTTTT,CATSKKLGQGNTGELFF
TRBV15,TRBJ1-5,.,.,15,TGTGCCACCAGCAGAGAATGGCTTAGTCATCAGCCCCAGCATTTT,CATSREWLSHQPQHF
TRBV9,TRBJ2-7,.,.,14,TGTGCCAGCAGCGTAGGCACAGTAGACTACGAGCAGTACTTC,CASSVGTVDYEQYF
TRBV19,TRBJ2-1,.,.,11,TGTGCCAGTAGTATCTACAATGAGCAGTTCTTC,CASSIYNEQFF
TRBV5-5,TRBJ1-2,.,.,16,TGTGCCAGCAGCTTAAAGTCCGGGGCAGGGGCCTATGGCTACACCTTC,CASSLKSGAGAYGYTF
TRBV19,TRBJ2-7,TRBD1,.,15,TGTGCCAGTAGTATCGCAGGGGGTCCCTCCTACGAGCAGTACTTC,CASSIAGGPSYEQYF
TRBV4-2,TRBJ2-3,TRBD2,.,15,TGTGCCAGCAGCGCCTTAGCGGGGCACACAGATACGCAGTATTTT,CASSALAGHTDTQYF
TRBV6-1,TRBJ2-2,.,.,14,TGTGCCAGCAGTGAATTGGCGGGTCCCGGGGAGCTGTTTTTT,CASSELAGPGELFF
TRBV7-9,TRBJ1-1,TRBD1,.,19,TGTGCCAGCAGCTTAAGGGGACAGGGGGCGGGGTCCCTTAACACTGAAGCTTTCTTT,CASSLRGQGAGSLNTEAFF
TRBV2,TRBJ1-2,.,few,12,TGTGCCAGCAGTCTTATCTCTTCTCGCTACACCTTC,CASSLISSRYTF
TRBV27,TRBJ2-2,TRBD2,.,17,TGTGCCAGCAGTTTCTTCGGGGTAGCGGGGTTCACCGGGGAGCTGTTTTTT,CASSFFGVAGFTGELFF
TRBV10-3,TRBJ2-7,TRBD2,.,14,TGTGCCATCAGTGAGGTACTAGCGGGCTACGAGCAGTACTTC,CAISEVLAGYEQYF
TRBV5-1,TRBJ2-2,.,.,15,TGCGCCAGCAGCCCACGACTACAGAACACCGGGGAGCTGTTTTTT,CASSPRLQNTGELFF
TRBV20-1,TRBJ2-1,.,.,11,TGCAGTGCCCAGGGCCCTAGGGAGCAGTTCTTC,CSAQGPREQFF